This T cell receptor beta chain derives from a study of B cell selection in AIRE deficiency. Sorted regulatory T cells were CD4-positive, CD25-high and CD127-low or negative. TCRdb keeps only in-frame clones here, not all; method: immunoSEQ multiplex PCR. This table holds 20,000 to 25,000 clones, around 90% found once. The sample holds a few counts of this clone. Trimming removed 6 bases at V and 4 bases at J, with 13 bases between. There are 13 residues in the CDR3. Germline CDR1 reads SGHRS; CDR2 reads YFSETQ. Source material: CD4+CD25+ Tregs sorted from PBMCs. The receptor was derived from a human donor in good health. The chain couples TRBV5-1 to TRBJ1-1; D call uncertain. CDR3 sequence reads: CASTKGLGTEAFF. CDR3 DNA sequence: TGCGCCAGCACGAAGGGCTTGGGCACTGAAGCTTTCTTT.